The 18 T cell receptor beta chains below come from one sample, sequenced in a study of cytomegalovirus exposure and HLA in healthy donors. Both 60 Vbeta primers and 13 Jbeta primers went into the PCR. Assay used: immunoSEQ multiplex PCR; TCRdb lists only in-frame clones, some missing. The sample holds approximately 140,000 clones. Material for sequencing was PBMCs. The receptors shown here come from a woman between 45 and 65 years old in good health and CMV-seronegative.

The rearrangement links TRBV9 to TRBJ2-7; D possibly corresponds to TRBD2 (6 bases). This CDR3 is built from 14 residues. Trimming shortened V by 3 bases and J by 2 bases, and 12 bases separated the two germline ends. In germline, CDR1 is SGDLS, CDR2 YYNGEE. CDR3 sequence (DNA): TGTGCCAGCAGCGCGGAGGGCCGTGCCTACGAGCAGTACTTC. This gives the protein CASSAEGRAYEQYF.

V is TRBV18 and J is TRBJ1-4; tentatively, D is TRBD1 (5 bases). Looked up from germline, CDR1 is KGHSH and CDR2 is LQKENI. The V end was cut by 3 bases, the J end by 7 bases, with 9 bases between. There are 13 residues in the CDR3. The CDR3 loop is CASSPQGGEKLFF. The CDR3 DNA reads as TGTGCCAGCTCACCCCAGGGAGGTGAAAAACTGTTTTTT.

This sequence joins TRBV5-4 and TRBJ2-4, with 9 bases matching TRBD2. J was trimmed by 1 base and V by 3 bases; bases with no gene match: 11. This CDR3 comprises 18 residues. Germline assignment: CDR1 SGHNT and CDR2 YYREEE (reference sequence). The CDR3 nucleotides read TGTGCCAGCAGCTCCCTCGGAGCGGGAGGAGGGGCCAAAAACATTCAGTACTTC. It codes for CASSSLGAGGGAKNIQYF.

The rearrangement uses TRBV23-1 and TRBJ1-4, with D tentatively TRBD1 (5 bases). Being an ORF, TRBV23-1 has a function that is uncertain. V was cut by 2 bases and J by 0 bases, with 16 bases left in between. This CDR3 region has 18 residues. The CDR3, as DNA: TGCGCCAGCAGTCAAGGATTGACAGCAGATTCAACTAATGAAAAACTGTTTTTT. Protein product: CASSQGLTADSTNEKLFF.

This chain joins TRBV2 and TRBJ1-2; D possibly corresponds to TRBD1 (6 bases). There are 12 residues in the CDR3. Germline loops: CDR1 SNHLY, CDR2 FYNNEI. V shed 5 bases and J shed 5 bases, with 9 bases lying between them. CDR3 in amino acids: CASSQGPYGYTF. Written as DNA, the CDR3 is TGTGCCAGCAGTCAGGGGCCATATGGCTACACCTTC.

CDR3 residues: CASSSRGRRGISEQFF. The DNA of the CDR3 is TGTGCCAGCAGTTCAAGGGGCCGGAGGGGAATCAGCGAGCAGTTCTTC. V gene TRBV7-6 combines with J gene TRBJ2-1, with a weak D call TRBD2 (6 bases). The CDR3 consists of 16 residues. The V end was cut by 6 bases, the J end by 10 bases, with 25 bases between. Looked up from germline, CDR1 is SGHVS and CDR2 is FNYEAQ.

V gene TRBV25-1 combines with J gene TRBJ2-7; TRBD2 matches at 12 bases. CDR1 and CDR2 (germline): MGHDK, SYGVNS. Trimming took 1 base from V and 3 from J; bases not matched to a gene: 4. This CDR3 spans 16 amino acids. In DNA, the CDR3 is TGTGCCAGCAGTGAATTTGGACTAGCGGGACGCTACGAGCAGTACTTC. It encodes CASSEFGLAGRYEQYF.

This chain connects TRBV4-2 to TRBJ2-3; TRBD2 matches 7 bases. In germline, CDR1 is LGHNA, CDR2 YNFKEQ. Trimming cost V 1 base and J 6 bases; bases outside gene matches: 13. The CDR3 is made up of 17 amino acids. The CDR3 nucleotides are TGTGCCAGCAGCCAAGTAATTCCTAGCGGAAATTCGGATACGCAGTATTTT. It is translated as CASSQVIPSGNSDTQYF.

The V call is TRBV19, the J call TRBJ1-1; D is ambiguous. Germline V gene lookup returns CDR1 LNHDA and CDR2 SQIVND (reference sequence). V was shortened by 3 bases and J by 4 bases, with 12 bases between the two germline ends. CDR3 length: 14 residues. The CDR3 is CASSMPGLSTEAFF. The CDR3 DNA follows: TGTGCCAGTAGTATGCCGGGTCTAAGCACTGAAGCTTTCTTT.

The chain is built from TRBV4-1 and TRBJ2-3; 10 nucleotides line up with TRBD1. CDR1 and CDR2 from the germline V gene are MGHRA and YSYEKL. This CDR3 region has 17 residues. After removal of 5 bases from V and 4 bases from J, the junction contained 12 bases not matched to a gene. CDR3: CASSSRLGGQGADTQYF. CDR3 coding DNA: TGCGCCAGCAGCAGCAGGTTGGGCGGACAGGGGGCAGATACGCAGTATTTT.

V and J are TRBV4-1 and TRBJ1-2; the match to TRBD1 covers 8 bases. CDR3 length: 14 residues. V dropped 10 bases and J dropped 5; count of bases not matched to a gene: 12. Germline CDR1 reads MGHRA; CDR2 reads YSYEKL. This CDR3 reads CATGGAGLGYGYTF. CDR3 coding DNA: TGCGCCACAGGGGGCGCAGGATTAGGGTATGGCTACACCTTC.

This chain joins TRBV7-3 and TRBJ1-5; TRBD1 might be the D (5 bases). The V end lost 5 bases, the J end lost 3 bases, and 26 bases lay between the germline ends. Germline CDR1 SGHTA, CDR2 FQGTGA. The CDR3 sequence is 19 residues long. CDR3 nucleotide sequence: TGTGCCAGCAGCGCGCCTACCCGGTGGCAGGGTGTTCCCAATCAGCCCCAGCATTTT. Its protein product is CASSAPTRWQGVPNQPQHF.

The J gene is TRBJ2-2, the V gene TRBV2; the D is unclear. The V gene's germline CDR1 is SNHLY and CDR2 FYNNEI. Trimming pared 7 bases from V and 6 bases from J, leaving 9 bases between. The CDR3 contains 12 residues. This chain's CDR3 is CASNLDAGELFF. The CDR3 region has the DNA TGTGCCAGCAATCTAGATGCCGGGGAGCTGTTTTTT.

This CDR3 is CASSLAQRRETQYF. CDR3 nucleotides: TGTGCCAGCAGCTTGGCGCAGCGGAGGGAGACCCAGTACTTC. The V gene is TRBV5-6, the J gene TRBJ2-5, with D possibly being TRBD2 (5 bases). The V end lost 0 bases, the J end lost 5 bases, and 11 bases lay between the germline ends. The CDR3 extends over 14 amino acids. The V gene's germline CDR1 is SGHDT and CDR2 YYEEEE. Using reference TRBV5-6 and TRBJ2-5 for the parts outside the CDR3, the full variable domain is DAGVTQSPTHLIKTRGQQVTLRCSPKSGHDTVSWYQQALGQGPQFIFQYYEEEERQRGNFPDRFSGHQFPNYSSELNVNALLLGDSALYLCASSLAQRRETQYFGPGTRLLVL.

V is TRBV7-2 and J is TRBJ1-6; weak D call: TRBD1 (6 bases). The CDR3 runs to 17 residues. In germline, CDR1 is SGHTA, CDR2 FQGNSA. Trimming took off 6 bases at V and 2 bases at J, with 17 bases between the two ends. CDR3: CASRQAPGEAYNSPLHF. Here the CDR3 DNA reads TGTGCCAGCAGACAGGCCCCAGGGGAAGCCTATAATTCACCCCTCCACTTT. Looking up the rest from reference TRBV7-2 and TRBJ1-6 gives the full variable domain: GAGVSQSPSNKVTEKGKDVELRCDPISGHTALYWYRQSLGQGLEFLIYFQGNSAPDKSGLPSDRFSAERTGGSVSTLTIQRTQQEDSAVYLCASRQAPGEAYNSPLHFGNGTRLTVT.

The J gene is TRBJ2-7, the V gene TRBV12-5; a possible D gene is TRBD2 (7 bases). CDR1 is LGHNT and CDR2 is FRNRAP in the germline V gene. V was clipped by 7 bases and J by 5 bases, with 15 bases between them. The CDR3 is made up of 13 amino acids. CDR3 residues: CASALWGGNEQYF. In DNA, the CDR3 is TGTGCTAGTGCCCTTTGGGGGGGCAACGAGCAGTACTTC.

The rearrangement joins TRBV2 to TRBJ2-1; 7 bases are a match to TRBD1. Unmatched junction bases numbered 2, after V lost 4 bases and J lost 2 bases. CDR3 length equals 14 residues. Germline CDR1 and CDR2: SNHLY and FYNNEI. CDR3 nucleotide sequence: TGTGCCAGCAGTGGGGACAGCCCCTACAATGAGCAGTTCTTC. Translated: CASSGDSPYNEQFF.

The chain employs TRBV5-1 and TRBJ2-4, with 12 bases lining up with TRBD2. The CDR3 spans 15 residues. The V segment lost 6 bases and the J segment 15 bases; nucleotides outside the gene matches: 16. Germline values: CDR1 SGHRS, CDR2 YFSETQ. The CDR3 sequence: CASTVWPSGRANRYF. The CDR3 region has the DNA TGCGCCAGCACTGTCTGGCCTAGCGGGAGGGCCAATCGGTACTTC.